The rows below give T cell receptor beta chains drawn from one sample of a study of blood T cell repertoires in COVID-19. Profiled with immunoSEQ multiplex PCR; TCRdb holds only in-frame clones, not every one. This sample has fewer than 500,000 clones; over 85% occur once, and the top ten carry 0.8% to 0.85%. Sequenced material: peripheral blood. Receptors were obtained from a man younger than 30 with COVID-19, enrolled during active disease. Both conserved end residues are part of each CDR3.

V gene	J gene	CDR3 protein
TRBV7-7	TRBJ2-5	CASSLSGGAAETQYF
TRBV6-5	TRBJ2-3	CASNYSSRGRANTQYF
TRBV6-7	TRBJ2-7	CASSCRNF
TRBV5-1	TRBJ1-1	CASSLGVLGGTNTEAFF
TRBV27	TRBJ1-1	CASIGQPNTEAFF
TRBV29-1	TRBJ1-3	CSVERGAGNTIYF
TRBV28	TRBJ2-2	CASTDAGTTGELFF
TRBV19	TRBJ1-2	CASSIGATGPLGSTF
TRBV13	TRBJ2-1	CASSPRAAYNEQFF
TRBV2	TRBJ2-7	CASSESLSGTTSSYEQYF
TRBV7-2	TRBJ2-5	CASITQGGGGTQYF
TRBV7-9	TRBJ2-2	CASSSPEPPSGRYTGELFF
TRBV7-9	TRBJ1-5	CASSRGDQPQHF
TRBV11-2	TRBJ2-7	CASSGSGLYEQYF
TRBV27	TRBJ1-5	CASSPGQGFNQPQHF
TRBV30	TRBJ2-7	CAWRREMRGSEQYF
TRBV29-1	TRBJ1-1	CSVRREAEAFF
TRBV6-1	TRBJ2-5	CASSEVFQETQYF
TRBV6-5	TRBJ1-2	CASKGVQGYTF
TRBV27	TRBJ1-2	CATGQGDPYGYTF
TRBV4-1	TRBJ1-1	CASSARHRERVEAFF
TRBV7-9	TRBJ2-1	CASSLTLDYNEQFF
TRBV3-1/TRBV3-2	TRBJ2-7	CASSQLDEQYF
TRBV5-8	TRBJ1-3	CASSFRAPNTIYF
TRBV30	TRBJ2-1	CAWRGAGAYNEQFF
TRBV5-1	TRBJ2-7	CASSWGAGLAVYEQYF
TRBV25-1	TRBJ2-3	CASSAVREGRTDTQYF
TRBV6-1	TRBJ2-5	CASSEALAPQETQYF
TRBV10-2	TRBJ2-5	CASLNEQETQYF
TRBV6-5	TRBJ1-2	CASSPGTGYGYTF
TRBV4-1	TRBJ2-1	CASSPWDNYNEQFF
TRBV27	TRBJ2-3	CASSSQGTDTQYF
TRBV5-1	TRBJ1-5	CASSPEGGGNQPQHF
TRBV7-9	TRBJ1-1	CASSLAGGNTEAFF
TRBV5-4	TRBJ2-7	CASSFHRGQGISYEQYF
TRBV4-1	TRBJ2-7	CASSQNFNEQYF
TRBV18	TRBJ2-2	CASSPLRATSGRARTGELFF
TRBV21-1	TRBJ2-7	CASSKNPLTDTPPYYEQYF
TRBV28	TRBJ1-1	CASSTSRGGLKLIF
TRBV14	TRBJ2-3	CASSHLGLVGGDTQYF
TRBV18	TRBJ2-3	CASSPEQGATDTQYF
TRBV12-5	TRBJ2-5	CASGWVGERLAGAGGETQYF
TRBV12-3/TRBV12-4	TRBJ1-5	CASSLPGVQPQHF
TRBV3-1/TRBV3-2	TRBJ2-5	CASSQGRLAYETQYF
TRBV6-1	TRBJ2-5	CASSEVLAGGQETQYF
TRBV5-6	TRBJ2-3	CASSHGSTDTQYF
TRBV30	TRBJ1-6	CAWSNLNNSPLHF
TRBV6-6	TRBJ2-3	CASSRLAERSTDTQYF
TRBV19	TRBJ1-2	CASSRSGQGEGGYTF
TRBV5-6	TRBJ1-4	CASSRARDRVFEKLFF
TRBV7-9	TRBJ2-7	CASSPGLAGPSREQYF
TRBV7-8	TRBJ1-2	CASSLDVNGYTF
TRBV6-1	TRBJ1-1	CASSEIRDRGAFF
TRBV19	TRBJ1-1	CASSMAWTGPNTEAFF
TRBV29-1	TRBJ1-1	CSVEERVRTEAFF
TRBV24-1	TRBJ2-3	CATSDPGTSADTQYF
TRBV19	TRBJ2-5	CASHQGGYQETQYF
TRBV24-1	TRBJ1-5	CATSDPQGSDQPQHF
TRBV30	TRBJ2-3	CAWSVGQSTDTQYF
TRBV5-1	TRBJ2-1	CASSLMAHNEQFF